A selection of T cell receptor beta chains follows, all from one sample in a study of blood T cell repertoires in COVID-19. This table comes from immunoSEQ multiplex PCR, and its TCRdb copy is limited to in-frame clones, with some not included. The sample carries over 130,000 clones, roughly 81% recorded once. Source material: peripheral blood. Every receptor here comes from a woman aged 50 to 60 with active or convalescent COVID-19. Each CDR3 is given with its conserved first and last residue. A D gene is named only where the DNA matches it firmly. Size values are once, few and many counts, or a class for expanded clones, and some rows have none.

>TRBJ2-2|.|12|TRBV7-2|.
TGTGCCAGCGGGGGGTACACCGGGGAGCTGTTTTTT
CASGGYTGELFF
>TRBJ1-1|TRBD1|16|TRBV19|.
TGTGCCAGTAGCCTCGGACAGGGGGCGATGAACACTGAAGCTTTCTTT
CASSLGQGAMNTEAFF
>TRBJ1-1|.|13|TRBV19|.
TGTGCCAGTAGTATCCGAGTAAACACTGAAGCTTTCTTT
CASSIRVNTEAFF
>TRBJ2-3|TRBD2|16|TRBV4-3|.
TGCGCCAGCAGTCTAACTAGCGGGTTATCTACAGATACGCAGTATTTT
CASSLTSGLSTDTQYF
>TRBJ1-2|TRBD1|14|TRBV9|.
TGTGCCAGCAGCGTAGGGGACAGGGGGCGAGGCTACACCTTC
CASSVGDRGRGYTF
>TRBJ1-5|TRBD1|14|TRBV30|.
TGTGCCTGGAGTCGGGGACAGGGGGCCCAGCCCCAGCATTTT
CAWSRGQGAQPQHF
>TRBJ1-3|.|14|TRBV6-2/TRBV6-3|.
TGTGCCAGCAGTTACCAGGGACTCGGAAACACCATATATTTT
CASSYQGLGNTIYF
>TRBJ2-7|.|13|TRBV6-5|.
TGTGCCAGCAGTCCCGACCCAGCCTTACGAGCGGACTTC
CASSPDPALRADF
>TRBJ2-3|TRBD1|16|TRBV7-2|.
TGTGCCAGCAGCTTCGACCGGGACAGGGGGACAGATACGCAGTATTTT
CASSFDRDRGTDTQYF
>TRBJ2-3|TRBD2|15|TRBV6-5|.
TGTGCCAGCGGCGGCGGGGGGAACTTCAGAGATACGCAGTATTTT
CASGGGGNFRDTQYF
>TRBJ2-1|.|15|TRBV5-1|.
TGCGCCAGCAGCTTGGCCCCCCTTGAGAACAATGAGCAGTTCTTC
CASSLAPLENNEQFF
>TRBJ1-2|TRBD1|14|TRBV6-5|.
TGTGCCAGCAGAAGGGACAGGAGGTTTTATGGCTACACCTTC
CASRRDRRFYGYTF
>TRBJ2-1|.|16|TRBV19|.
TGTGCCAGTACTTCACAGCAGCAGGGATGGGACAATGAGCAGTTCTTC
CASTSQQQGWDNEQFF
>TRBJ1-3|.|13|TRBV30|.
TGTGCCTGGTGTACAGTCTCTGGAAACACCATATATTTT
CAWCTVSGNTIYF
>TRBJ2-1|.|14|TRBV4-3|.
TGCGCCAGCAGCCAAGGTCTCTACGACAATGAGCAGTTCTTC
CASSQGLYDNEQFF
>TRBJ1-3|.|14|TRBV30|few
TGTGCCTGGAGTAGGACAGTAGCTGGAAACACCATATATTTT
CAWSRTVAGNTIYF
>TRBJ2-5|TRBD1|14|TRBV5-1|.
TGCGCCAGCAGCTTGGGACAGGGGTTGGAGACCCAGTACTTC
CASSLGQGLETQYF
>TRBJ2-5|.|13|TRBV6-2/TRBV6-3|.
TGTGCCAGCAGTTTCGGACAGAAAGAGACCCAGTACTTC
CASSFGQKETQYF
>TRBJ1-2|TRBD1|17|TRBV27|.
TGTGCCAGCAGTATACGCTCTCGGGACAGGGAGGCCTATGGCTACACCTTC
CASSIRSRDREAYGYTF
>TRBJ1-5|.|14|TRBV7-2|.
TGTGCCAGCAGCGGATCAAGGGGCGGCCAGCCCCAGCATTTT
CASSGSRGGQPQHF
>TRBJ1-1|.|16|TRBV7-2|.
TGTGCCAGCAGCTTAGGGGCAAGGGACACAATAAAGGGAGCTTTCTTT
CASSLGARDTIKGAFF
>TRBJ1-2|.|13|TRBV30|once
TGTGCCTGGAGTCTGGGCATAAACTATGGCTACACCTTC
CAWSLGINYGYTF
>TRBJ2-7|.|14|TRBV6-5|.
TGTGCCAGCAGGGCCGGACGGGGAACCTACGAGCAGTACTTC
CASRAGRGTYEQYF
>TRBJ1-4|.|16|TRBV6-1|.
TGTGCCAGCAGTGAAGGTTGGGCCGCAACTAATGAAAAACTGTTTTTT
CASSEGWAATNEKLFF
>TRBJ1-2|.|11|TRBV29-1|few
TGCAGCGTTGGGGAGAGATATGGCTACACCTTC
CSVGERYGYTF
>TRBJ1-6|TRBD1|15|TRBV3-1/TRBV3-2|.
TGTGCCAGCAGCCGCGGACAGGGGGTACGGTCACCCCTCCACTTT
CASSRGQGVRSPLHF
>TRBJ2-6|TRBD1|18|TRBV18|.
TGTGCCAGCTTATCCGGGACAGGGGCTACTTCTGGGGCCAACGTCCTGACTTTC
CASLSGTGATSGANVLTF
>TRBJ2-3|.|16|TRBV6-6|.
TGTGCCAGCAGTTACTCCTTGGCAGGGAGCACAGATACGCAGTATTTT
CASSYSLAGSTDTQYF
>TRBJ2-3|.|16|TRBV7-2|.
TGTGCCAGCAGCCCTGGATCTGCAGGTAGCACAGATACGCAGTATTTT
CASSPGSAGSTDTQYF
>TRBJ2-5|.|16|TRBV5-1|.
TGCGCCAGCAGGGCCAGGGGGGATTTTTCCCAAGAGACCCAGTACTTC
CASRARGDFSQETQYF
>TRBJ1-5|TRBD1|17|TRBV7-9|.
TGTGCCAGCAGCCTAGGAGGAATGGGACAGCCCAATCAGCCCCAGCATTTT
CASSLGGMGQPNQPQHF
>TRBJ2-7|.|16|TRBV7-2|.
TGTGCCAGCAGCTTAAACCCGGGACTCAGCTCCTACGAGCAGTACTTC
CASSLNPGLSSYEQYF
>TRBJ1-2|.|14|TRBV18|few
TGTGCCAGCTCACCACCGGACGGGAAAGGAGGCTACACCTTC
CASSPPDGKGGYTF
>TRBJ1-2|TRBD1|14|TRBV12-5|.
TGTGCTAGTGGCTTGGACAGGGCTTACTATGGCTACACCTTC
CASGLDRAYYGYTF
>TRBJ2-5|TRBD2|17|TRBV3-1/TRBV3-2|few
TGTGCCAGCAGCCTCCTGGGACTAGCGGGAGGAATAGAGACCCAGTACTTC
CASSLLGLAGGIETQYF
>TRBJ1-2|TRBD1|16|TRBV4-1|.
TGCGCCAGCAGCCAAGATTCGGCAGGGACAGGGTTCGGCTACACCTTC
CASSQDSAGTGFGYTF
>TRBJ2-2|TRBD2|16|TRBV7-2|.
TGTGCCAGCAGCTTAAGACTAGCGGGGGGTACCGGGGAGCTGTTTTTT
CASSLRLAGGTGELFF